This record concerns one T cell receptor (beta chain) sequence. Its specificity is not known. The PCR employed 60 Vbeta primers together with 13 Jbeta primers. Some clones are missing from TCRdb's copy, which holds only in-frame ones; the method was immunoSEQ multiplex PCR. The table records more than 150,000 clones, over 80% of them present only once. It was healthy bone marrow donors who served as donors. The data belong to a study of cytomegalovirus exposure and HLA in healthy donors. CDR3 length equals 15 residues. Germline lookup yields CDR1 MNHNY and CDR2 SVGAGI (reference sequence). Study-wide findings and caveats: Roughly uniform depth of sequencing across donors was assumed in presence/absence analyses. In vitro confirmation showed three CMV-associated chains to be CMV antigen specific. As was reported, the HLA-A and HLA-B alleles of most subjects were accurately predicted from TCR beta sequences.

The sequencing sample was made of PBMCs. The chain carries TRBV6-6 and TRBJ2-5; 12 bases match TRBD1. The assigned J gene may be wrong: the sequence end matches TRBJ2-7 better. The source is a girl aged 5-17 years in good health and CMV-seropositive. The CDR3: CASSYLGQGAYEQYF. CDR3 nucleotides: TGTGCCAGCAGTTATCTGGGACAGGGGGCATACGAGCAGTACTTC.